This entry lists 4 T cell receptor beta chains sequenced from one sample in a study of blood T cell repertoires in COVID-19. The assay was immunoSEQ multiplex PCR, and TCRdb's table has in-frame clones only and misses some. The sample contains some 80,000 clones, around four fifths of which appear only once. Material: peripheral blood. The receptors shown here come from a human donor in a cohort sampled during active COVID-19.

The genes are TRBV3-1 (or the pseudogene TRBV3-2) and TRBJ1-1, with a weak D call TRBD1 (5 bases). Germline V gene data show CDR1 as LGHDT and CDR2 as YNNKEL (reference sequence). Trimming shortened V by 5 bases and J by 7 bases, and 14 bases separated the two germline ends. The CDR3 sequence is 13 residues long. CDR3 sequence (DNA): TGTGCCAGCAGCTTTGCGGGGGAGGATGAAGCTTTCTTT. Translated, it gives CASSFAGEDEAFF.

V gene TRBV11-3 combines with J gene TRBJ2-5; no definite D call. V was trimmed by 7 bases and J by 5 bases, leaving 14 bases between them. This CDR3 has 13 residues. Germline-derived CDR1 and CDR2 are SGHNT and YENEEA. CDR3 DNA: TGTGCCAGCAATGTCCGGGTGGGTGAGACCCAGTACTTC. It codes for CASNVRVGETQYF.

The chain recombines TRBV9 with TRBJ1-6; TRBD1 aligns across 7 bases. With V trimmed by 4 bases and J by 9 bases, 7 bases remained unmatched. This CDR3 has 14 residues. Germline V lookup: CDR1 SGDLS, CDR2 YYNGEE. As DNA, the CDR3 is TGTGCCAGCAGCCTCGGGACAGTGAGTTCACCCCTCCACTTT. As protein: CASSLGTVSSPLHF.

This clone was counted once. The sample carries other DNA sequences with the same CDR3. The chain carries TRBV28 and TRBJ1-1; TRBD1 is a possible D gene (5 bases). This CDR3 region has 11 residues. Germline-derived CDR1 and CDR2 are MDHEN and SYDVKM. V lost 8 bases and J lost 4, with 8 bases in between. The CDR3 is CASGRGTEAFF. The CDR3 DNA sequence: TGTGCCAGCGGGAGGGGCACTGAAGCTTTCTTT.